The clone carrying this T cell receptor beta chain came up many times. Its antigen is as yet unknown. Libraries of TCR beta came from quantitative 5'-RACE with molecular barcodes. MiXCR, applied by TCRdb to the 5' RACE reads, yields one record per CDR3 protein. The sample has hundreds of thousands of distinct CDR3 sequences; 20% to 25% are singletons. This sample was taken from a study of CD8 T cells in ankylosing spondylitis. Study-wide points: Matched ankylosing spondylitis synovial fluid reportedly contained a significantly enriched population of disease-linked clones. Some of the motif variants had earlier been found in reactive arthritis patients' fluid and blood.

CDR1 is MGHRA, CDR2 YSYEKL, per germline. Trimming took 1 base from V and 3 from J, leaving 7 bases between them. The length of the CDR3 is 13 residues. The rearrangement joins TRBV4-1 to TRBJ2-7; D is ambiguous. The sequence derives from a male donor with ankylosing spondylitis or in good health (not recorded which). Sequenced input: blood, either unsorted or a sorted T cell fraction (not recorded which). Here the CDR3 reads CASSQGVSYEQYF. CDR3 coding DNA: TGCGCCAGCAGCCAAGGCGTCAGCTACGAGCAGTACTTC.